These 14 T cell receptor beta chains came from one sample sequenced in a study of T cells of healthy individuals. A single record per CDR3 protein comes from TCRdb applying MiXCR to the 5' RACE reads. The sample carries 95,000 to 100,000 distinct CDR3 sequences, about 16% recorded once. The receptor set was obtained from a human donor in good health.

This clonotype appeared a few times. V is TRBV14 and J is TRBJ1-1; D is unclear. The CDR3 covers 15 residues. CDR1 and CDR2 from the germline V gene are SGHDN and FVKESK. V lost 4 bases and J 6 bases, leaving 18 bases between the germline ends. The CDR3 region has the DNA TGTGCCAGCAGCCGATCGGGAGGGAGAGCACCTGAAGCTTTCTTT. Its translation is CASSRSGGRAPEAFF.

The gene calls are TRBV14 and TRBJ1-1; unclear D gene. CDR3 length: 14 amino acids. Trimming cost V 1 base and J 1 base, with 7 bases left between them. CDR1 is SGHDN and CDR2 is FVKESK in the germline V gene. CDR3 amino acids: CASSQASRNTEAFF. CDR3 nucleotides: TGTGCCAGCAGCCAAGCTAGCAGGAACACTGAAGCTTTCTTT.

The chain recombines TRBV4-1 with TRBJ2-1; D gene unclear. This CDR3 is 13 amino acids long. The V gene lost 3 bases and the J gene lost 10 bases, with 13 bases spanning the gap. From germline, CDR1 is MGHRA and CDR2 YSYEKL. CDR3 nucleotide sequence: TGCGCCAGCAGCCACTTCCAGCTGGGCGAGCAGTTCTTC. It is translated as CASSHFQLGEQFF.

There are many counts of this clonotype. The CDR3, as DNA: TGTGCCAGCAGATCCGGGCTGGGGGAAGACAATGAGCAGTTCTTC. It encodes CASRSGLGEDNEQFF. The V gene is TRBV5-4, the J gene TRBJ2-1; D tentatively fits TRBD1 or TRBD2 (5 bases each). The germline V gene encodes CDR1 SGHNT and CDR2 YYREEE (reference sequence). The CDR3 spans 15 residues. Between the trimmed V and J ends, which lost 5 bases and 5 bases, there was a span of 17 bases.

V usage is TRBV29-1 and J usage is TRBJ2-5, with 7 positions matching TRBD2. Germline assignment: CDR1 SQVTM and CDR2 ANQGSEA. CDR3 length: 15 amino acids. V lost 6 bases to trimming and J lost 5 bases; unmatched junction nucleotides: 15. The CDR3 spells CSVVPPRGSVETQYF. CDR3 in DNA: TGCAGCGTGGTCCCCCCCCGCGGGAGCGTGGAGACCCAGTACTTC.

The chain is built from TRBV23-1 and TRBJ1-6; 8 nucleotides agree with TRBD1. TRBV23-1 is designated an ORF whose function remains uncertain. Trimming cost V 1 base and J 1 base; bases outside gene matches: 9. CDR3 length equals 19 residues. Here the CDR3 DNA reads TGCGCCAGCAGTCAATACGAATGTCGACAGGGGTCCTATAATTCACCCCTCCACTTT. Translated: CASSQYECRQGSYNSPLHF.

The rearrangement joins TRBV28 to TRBJ1-1, with D unclear. Germline assignment: CDR1 MDHEN and CDR2 SYDVKM. V lost 3 bases to trimming and J lost 1 base, with 9 bases between them. This CDR3 has 14 residues. CDR3 loop: CASSFYGRNTEAFF. The CDR3 DNA reads TGTGCCAGCAGTTTTTACGGACGGAACACTGAAGCTTTCTTT.

This clonotype has a count of ten or more. This chain connects TRBV29-1 to TRBJ2-6, with a possible D match to TRBD2 (5 bases). V shed 6 bases and J shed 1 base, with 7 bases lying between them. Per germline, CDR1 SQVTM and CDR2 ANQGSEA. CDR3 size: 13 residues. CDR3 residues: CSVAVSGANVLTF. The DNA for the CDR3 is TGCAGCGTAGCGGTTTCTGGGGCCAACGTCCTGACTTTC.

This clonotype came up many times. As DNA, the CDR3 is TGCAGTGCTAGAGAATCGACTAGCGGGGGAACCTCTGGGGCCAACGTCCTGACTTTC. Translated: CSARESTSGGTSGANVLTF. The chain recombines TRBV20-1 with TRBJ2-6; 12 bases are a match to TRBD2. V shed 0 bases, J shed 0 bases, and the junction held 6 bases outside the gene matches. The CDR3 sequence is 19 residues long. Germline CDR1 DFQATT, CDR2 SNEGSKA (reference sequence).

J is TRBJ2-2 and V is TRBV4-3, with D unresolved. The ends were cut back, 1 base at V and 3 bases at J, with 12 bases in the middle. CDR1 and CDR2 from the germline V gene are LGHNA and YSLEER. The CDR3 is 16 amino acids. The DNA for the CDR3 is TGCGCCAGCAGCCAAGTTTTTCAGGCAGACACCGGGGAGCTGTTTTTT. Translating it yields CASSQVFQADTGELFF.

This clonotype has a count of ten or more. The rearrangement links TRBV28 to TRBJ2-5; 10 bases agree with TRBD2. Germline values: CDR1 MDHEN, CDR2 SYDVKM. This CDR3 is 18 amino acids long. J was trimmed by 4 bases and V by 2 bases; bases with no gene match: 13. The CDR3 protein is CASSLGGTSGIGGETQYF. The DNA for the CDR3 is TGTGCCAGCAGTTTAGGGGGTACTAGCGGGATTGGAGGAGAGACCCAGTACTTC.

This clonotype was found a few times. The chain is built from TRBV6-5 and TRBJ2-7, with D possibly TRBD2 on 6 matching bases. The germline CDR1 and CDR2 sequences are MNHEY and SVGAGI. This CDR3 spans 14 amino acids. Trimming cost V 11 bases and J 4 bases, with 21 bases left between them. The CDR3 bases are TGTGCCTCCAAGGAGGGCCGTGGGTATTACGAGCAGTACTTC. Its protein product is CASKEGRGYYEQYF.

This clonotype was seen repeatedly, ten times or more. This chain joins TRBV6-2 or TRBV6-3 and TRBJ1-2, with a weak D call TRBD1 (5 bases). CDR3 length: 13 amino acids. Trimming left V 8 bases short and J 1 base short, with 11 bases between. Germline V gene sequence: CDR1 MNHEY, CDR2 SVGEGT. The CDR3 sequence is CASRDGDNYGYTF. In nucleotides, the CDR3 is TGTGCCAGCCGGGACGGAGATAACTATGGCTACACCTTC.

This clonotype occurred a few times. The genes are TRBV28 and TRBJ1-2, with D perhaps TRBD1 (5 bases). Germline CDR1 is MDHEN and CDR2 is SYDVKM. V gave up 3 bases and J gave up 2 bases, with 10 bases separating them. The CDR3 runs to 14 residues. As DNA, the CDR3 is TGTGCCAGCAGTTTTGAGGGGCGGAACTATGGCTACACCTTC. It codes for CASSFEGRNYGYTF.